The source of this TCR beta chain is a study of cytomegalovirus exposure and HLA in healthy donors. Study summary: Earlier work reported about 110 million unique TCR beta sequences from some 170 million T cells. Study-wide findings and caveats: As a later analysis showed, a missense DCLRE1C variant was linked to trimming of TCR beta V- and J-genes.

The germline CDR1 and CDR2 sequences are SQVTM and ANQGSEA. The CDR3 is 11 residues long. Trimming cost V 6 bases and J 2 bases, with 8 bases left between them. This PCR relied on a set of 60 Vbeta primers and 13 Jbeta primers. Repertoires were generated with immunoSEQ multiplex PCR, while TCRdb's copy carries only in-frame clones and drops some. The profile shows roughly 130,000 clones, 75% to 85% of them singletons. Note on this clone: Its matching antigen is unknown.

Healthy bone marrow donors made up the donors. The sequencing sample was made of PBMCs. The source of this sequence is a male donor in good health and CMV-seronegative. The chain has TRBV29-1 and TRBJ2-7, with D possibly TRBD1 on 5 matching bases. Here the CDR3 reads CSVDSTYEQYF. The CDR3 DNA reads TGCAGCGTAGACAGTACCTACGAGCAGTACTTC.